These 10 T cell receptor beta chains share one sample of origin, sequenced in a study of cytomegalovirus exposure and HLA in healthy donors. A multiplex PCR was run with 60 Vbeta primers and 13 Jbeta primers. Profiled with immunoSEQ multiplex PCR; TCRdb holds only in-frame clones, not every one. The sample has roughly 80,000 clones, roughly two thirds seen once. The sample comprised PBMCs. The receptor source for this set is a woman aged 50 to 65 in good health and CMV-seropositive.

This chain links TRBV29-1 with TRBJ2-7; 8 bases match TRBD2. The junction had 7 bases not matched to a gene; V was cut back by 3 bases and J by 0 bases. The CDR3 is 15 amino acids. The germline gives CDR1 SQVTM, CDR2 ANQGSEA. CDR3 sequence (DNA): TGCAGCGTTGAGTCTGTCGGGAGGGGCTCCTACGAGCAGTACTTC. It translates to CSVESVGRGSYEQYF.

The V and J genes are TRBV11-3 and TRBJ1-1; unclear D gene. CDR1 SGHNT and CDR2 YENEEA come from the germline V gene. Trimming took 5 bases from V and 5 from J, leaving 9 bases between them. The CDR3 extends over 12 amino acids. CDR3 region: CASSARGTEAFF. In nucleotides, the CDR3 is TGTGCCAGCAGCGCCCGGGGAACTGAAGCTTTCTTT.

This clone was picked up a small number of times. The chain employs TRBV5-5 and TRBJ2-7; 7 nucleotides line up with TRBD1. This CDR3 region has 14 residues. J was trimmed by 2 bases and V by 2 bases; bases with no gene match: 4. The germline gives CDR1 SGHKS, CDR2 YYEKEE (reference sequence). The CDR3 region is CASSFRQGPYEQYF. Written as DNA, the CDR3 is TGTGCCAGCAGCTTCCGACAGGGTCCCTACGAGCAGTACTTC.

The chain is built from TRBV11-2 and TRBJ2-7; weak D call: TRBD1 (6 bases). Germline CDR1 SGHAT, CDR2 FQNNGV. The CDR3 extends over 13 amino acids. V gave up 1 base and J gave up 10 bases, with 14 bases separating them. In nucleotides, the CDR3 is TGTGCCAGCAGCTTAGGGACAGCCTTTTTCCAGTACGTC. Translated, it gives CASSLGTAFFQYV.

The chain couples TRBV5-4 to TRBJ2-5; D may be TRBD1 (7 bases). The CDR3 sequence is 15 residues long. Trimming removed 2 bases from V and 5 bases from J, with 16 bases in between. Looked up from germline, CDR1 is SGHNT and CDR2 is YYREEE (reference sequence). This CDR3 is CASSFEGAGGETQYF. CDR3 sequence (DNA): TGTGCCAGCAGCTTCGAGGGGGCCGGAGGGGAGACCCAGTACTTC.

This clone was seen a handful of times. CDR3 sequence reads: CAISPDRENTGELFF. As DNA, the CDR3 is TGTGCCATCAGCCCCGACAGGGAGAACACCGGGGAGCTGTTTTTT. The chain combines TRBV10-3 with TRBJ2-2; TRBD1 aligns across 7 bases. This CDR3 region has 15 residues. V dropped 6 bases and J dropped 1; count of bases not matched to a gene: 5. Germline lookup yields CDR1 ENHRY and CDR2 SYGVKD.

This clone showed up just a few times. The rearrangement uses TRBV7-2 and TRBJ1-1; D may be TRBD1 (5 bases). V shed 7 bases and J shed 0 bases, with 18 bases lying between them. Germline values: CDR1 SGHTA, CDR2 FQGNSA. The CDR3 is 16 residues long. Here the CDR3 reads CASITLFPGVNTEAFF. The DNA of the CDR3 is TGTGCCAGCATCACCCTGTTCCCGGGGGTGAACACTGAAGCTTTCTTT.

The V gene is TRBV7-2, the J gene TRBJ1-5; D unresolved. Germline-derived CDR1 and CDR2 are SGHTA and FQGNSA. The V end lost 3 bases, the J end lost 4 bases, and 13 bases lay between the germline ends. CDR3 length: 15 residues. This chain's CDR3 is CASSLVPGSNQPQHF. Here the CDR3 DNA reads TGTGCCAGCAGCTTGGTACCGGGGTCTAATCAGCCCCAGCATTTT.

This clone occurred a few times. The rearrangement links TRBV19 to TRBJ1-1; TRBD1 is a possible D gene (6 bases). The CDR3 is 13 amino acids. Deletions cut 6 bases from V and 5 bases from J, with 13 bases between. The germline V gene has CDR1 LNHDA and CDR2 SQIVND (reference sequence). CDR3 amino acids: CASRWAGATEAFF. The CDR3, as DNA: TGTGCCAGTAGATGGGCAGGGGCAACTGAAGCTTTCTTT. The full variable domain, with the rest looked up from reference TRBV19 and TRBJ1-1, is DGGITQSPKYLFRKEGQNVTLSCEQNLNHDAMYWYRQDPGQGLRLIYYSQIVNDFQKGDIAEGYSVSREKKESFPLTVTSAQKNPTAFYLCASRWAGATEAFFGQGTRLTVV.

The rearrangement links TRBV19 to TRBJ1-6, with a weak D call TRBD1 (6 bases). Germline CDR1 LNHDA, CDR2 SQIVND (reference sequence). V was cut by 7 bases and J by 6 bases, with 16 bases left in between. CDR3 length equals 15 residues. For the CDR3, the DNA is TGTGCCAGTACGTCAGGGGCCGTCCTTAATTCACCCCTCCACTTT. Translating it yields CASTSGAVLNSPLHF. The whole variable domain, remainder taken from reference TRBV19 and TRBJ1-6, is DGGITQSPKYLFRKEGQNVTLSCEQNLNHDAMYWYRQDPGQGLRLIYYSQIVNDFQKGDIAEGYSVSREKKESFPLTVTSAQKNPTAFYLCASTSGAVLNSPLHFGNGTRLTVT.